The 13 T cell receptor beta chains below were found in one sample sequenced in a study of siplizumab effects on memory and regulatory T cells. Generated by immunoSEQ multiplex PCR, the TCRdb table keeps only in-frame clones and is missing some. The table lists about 91,000 clones, 90% to 95% of them singletons. Input material: CD8+ T cells sorted from blood. The receptors derive from a human donor in good health.

The rearrangement joins TRBV4-1 to TRBJ1-2, with 10 bases identical to TRBD1. The CDR3 has 14 residues. CDR1 and CDR2 from the germline V gene are MGHRA and YSYEKL. The J segment lost 10 bases and the V segment lost 1 base, leaving 6 bases of the junction unmatched. The CDR3 DNA follows: TGCGCCAGCAGCCAAGTGGGGACAGGGGAGGACTACACCTTC. It encodes CASSQVGTGEDYTF.

The V gene is TRBV7-9, the J gene TRBJ1-1; D might be TRBD1 (6 bases). CDR3 length: 15 amino acids. The V and J ends lost 4 bases and 0 bases respectively, with 12 bases between them. Germline V gene lookup returns CDR1 SEHNR and CDR2 FQNEAQ (reference sequence). The CDR3, as DNA: TGTGCCAGCAGCTCACCACAGGGTTTGAACACTGAAGCTTTCTTT. It yields the protein CASSSPQGLNTEAFF.

V and J are TRBV5-1 and TRBJ2-3, with 10 bases identical to TRBD1. The CDR3 sequence is 18 residues long. Looked up from germline, CDR1 is SGHRS and CDR2 is YFSETQ. V lost 5 bases, J lost 3 bases, and 15 bases stayed unmatched. CDR3 amino acids: CASSLTWTGGSSTDTQYF. For the CDR3, the DNA is TGCGCCAGCAGTCTGACGTGGACAGGGGGATCCAGTACAGATACGCAGTATTTT.

The chain has TRBV7-2 and TRBJ2-3; TRBD1 agrees at 7 bases. The CDR3 is 15 amino acids. Losses at the gene ends were 5 bases for V and 2 bases for J; bases not matched to a gene: 7. Germline-derived CDR1 and CDR2 are SGHTA and FQGNSA. The CDR3, as DNA: TGTGCCAGCAGCCCAGGGACAGCTGACACAGATACGCAGTATTTT. Its protein product is CASSPGTADTDTQYF.

This chain links TRBV9 with TRBJ2-5, with D possibly being TRBD2 (6 bases). Germline loops: CDR1 SGDLS, CDR2 YYNGEE. Trimming removed 4 bases from V and 5 bases from J, with 18 bases in between. The CDR3 runs to 15 residues. DNA of the CDR3: TGTGCCAGCAGCATTCGGGAGTTTAGGTTGGAGACCCAGTACTTC. This encodes CASSIREFRLETQYF.

This clone was picked up a small number of times. This chain links TRBV4-1 with TRBJ1-1; D is undetermined. V was trimmed by 0 bases and J by 5 bases, leaving 7 bases between them. Germline loops: CDR1 MGHRA, CDR2 YSYEKL. This CDR3 has 13 amino acids. The CDR3 bases are TGCGCCAGCAGCCAAGAAAGCAAGACTGAAGCTTTCTTT. This encodes CASSQESKTEAFF.

The V gene is TRBV27, the J gene TRBJ2-1; 10 bases are shared with TRBD1. The CDR3 has 15 residues. Germline trimming cut 7 bases from V and 4 bases from J; bases unmatched to any gene: 7. From germline, CDR1 is MNHEY and CDR2 SMNVEV (reference sequence). CDR3 sequence: CASNPPDRGYNEQFF. The CDR3 coding sequence is TGTGCCAGCAACCCCCCGGACAGGGGGTACAATGAGCAGTTCTTC.

The chain uses TRBV4-1 and TRBJ1-2; D gene unclear. CDR1 MGHRA and CDR2 YSYEKL come from the germline V gene. Between the trimmed V and J ends, which lost 2 bases and 0 bases, there was a span of 10 bases. The CDR3 has 15 amino acids. The CDR3 DNA sequence: TGCGCCAGCAGCCAACGCATAGACGCTAACTATGGCTACACCTTC. This encodes CASSQRIDANYGYTF.

The chain uses TRBV30 and TRBJ1-1; D gene unclear. CDR3 size: 13 residues. V lost 3 bases to trimming and J lost 3 bases, with 11 bases between them. Germline V gives CDR1 GTSNPN, CDR2 SVGIG (reference sequence). This chain's CDR3 is CAWRAPLYTEAFF. The CDR3 region has the DNA TGTGCCTGGAGGGCTCCCCTTTACACTGAAGCTTTCTTT.

This rearrangement joins TRBV9 to TRBJ1-1; D call uncertain. V was pared by 0 bases and J by 4 bases, with 10 bases between. This CDR3 region has 14 residues. CDR1 and CDR2 (germline): SGDLS, YYNGEE. CDR3 nucleotides: TGTGCCAGCAGCGTAGAAGCTAAGGGCACTGAAGCTTTCTTT. Protein sequence: CASSVEAKGTEAFF.

V gene TRBV10-3 combines with J gene TRBJ2-7; D ambiguous. Germline CDR1 ENHRY, CDR2 SYGVKD. V was cut by 8 bases and J by 0 bases, with 8 bases left in between. CDR3 length: 12 residues. CDR3 in amino acids: CAILTASYEQYF. The CDR3 bases are TGTGCCATCCTAACCGCCTCCTACGAGCAGTACTTC.

The chain joins TRBV9 to TRBJ1-1; tentative D call: TRBD1 (6 bases). The length of the CDR3 is 15 residues. CDR1 is SGDLS and CDR2 is YYNGEE in the germline V gene. Trimming left V 3 bases short and J 0 bases short, with 12 bases between. Here the CDR3 DNA reads TGTGCCAGCAGCGCGGGGGGGCAGATGAACACTGAAGCTTTCTTT. It translates to CASSAGGQMNTEAFF.

The chain carries TRBV19 and TRBJ1-5, with D unclear. V dropped 6 bases and J dropped 4 bases, with 7 bases sitting between them. The CDR3 extends over 12 amino acids. Germline loops: CDR1 LNHDA, CDR2 SQIVND (reference sequence). As DNA, the CDR3 is TGTGCCAGTAGCGTGGGGAATCAGCCCCAGCATTTT. It codes for CASSVGNQPQHF.